These 7 T cell receptor beta chains came from one sample sequenced in a study of T cells after yellow fever vaccination (dated by TCRdb to about 2019). What this sample's treatment or condition label stands for: live attenuated yellow fever vaccine strain. The library came from 5' RACE. For sequencing, an Illumina HiSeq 2500 was employed. TCRdb trimmed public reads at Q25 via fastp, called clones via MiXCR and kept in-frame beta chains. Each record represents a unique CDR3 protein, reported with the most common genes and DNA among its rows. The sample includes 300,000 to 400,000 distinct CDR3 sequences, with more than 8.5% observed a single time. Over 15% of the sample goes to the ten largest clones. The specimen was PBMCs, collected on the day of the first yellow fever vaccination. These TCRs come from a man younger than 35 who received the YFV17D yellow fever vaccine.

This clonotype has just a few counts. CDR3: CSARSGSPLHF. The CDR3 DNA reads as TGCAGTGCTAGGAGCGGTTCACCCCTCCACTTT. This sequence joins TRBV20-1 and TRBJ1-6; no reliable D call. The CDR3 totals 11 residues. From germline, CDR1 is DFQATT and CDR2 SNEGSKA (reference sequence). Trimming stripped 3 bases from V and 9 bases from J, with 6 bases between.

The CDR3 bases are TGTGCCAGCAGTCAGCCGGGGACCCAGTACTTC. It specifies CASSQPGTQYF. The rearrangement uses TRBV6-2 or TRBV6-3 and TRBJ2-5; D unresolved. Germline assignment: CDR1 MNHEY and CDR2 SVGEGT. V lost 5 bases and J lost 7, with 8 bases in between. This CDR3 region has 11 residues.

This rearrangement joins TRBV7-6 to TRBJ2-7, with 8 bases that match TRBD1. Trimming at V came to 1 base and at J to 0 bases, leaving 8 bases not matched to a gene. Germline-derived CDR1 and CDR2 are SGHVS and FNYEAQ. The CDR3 is 17 residues long. The CDR3 is CASSLGTGYYGSYEQYV. The CDR3 DNA is TGTGCCAGCAGCTTAGGGACAGGGTATTACGGCTCCTACGAGCAGTACGTC.

This clonotype was seen a few times. This chain connects TRBV24-1 to TRBJ1-2; D is perhaps TRBD1 (6 bases). CDR1 and CDR2 from the germline V gene are KGHDR and SFDVKD. Trimming stripped 4 bases from V and 6 bases from J, with 14 bases between. This CDR3 has 14 residues. The CDR3 here is CATSEGRGSDGYTF. As DNA, the CDR3 is TGTGCCACCAGTGAGGGCAGGGGTAGCGATGGCTACACCTTC.

This clonotype has only a few counts. This sequence joins TRBV7-9 and TRBJ2-3; D gene unclear. Germline V lookup: CDR1 SEHNR, CDR2 FQNEAQ (reference sequence). Trimming stripped 6 bases from V and 2 bases from J, with 9 bases between. The CDR3 has 13 amino acids. The DNA of the CDR3 is TGTGCCAGCAGGAGAGAGTACACAGATACGCAGTATTTT. Amino acids: CASRREYTDTQYF.

In this sample, this clonotype turned up a few times. V usage is TRBV5-1 and J usage is TRBJ1-6; 8 bases align to TRBD1. CDR3 length equals 14 residues. Germline loops: CDR1 SGHRS, CDR2 YFSETQ. Trimming at V came to 4 bases and at J to 10 bases, leaving 7 bases not matched to a gene. The CDR3 nucleotides are TGCGCCAGCAGCGCGGACAGGGCCGGATCACCCCTCCACTTT. Protein: CASSADRAGSPLHF.

This clonotype was counted at least ten times. This chain joins TRBV27 and TRBJ1-2, with TRBD1 identical over 8 bases. The CDR3 spans 13 residues. Losses at the gene ends were 5 bases for V and 3 bases for J; bases not matched to a gene: 2. Germline CDR1 MNHEY, CDR2 SMNVEV (reference sequence). The CDR3 is CASSATGDYGYTF. The CDR3 coding sequence is TGTGCCAGCAGTGCGACAGGGGACTATGGCTACACCTTC.